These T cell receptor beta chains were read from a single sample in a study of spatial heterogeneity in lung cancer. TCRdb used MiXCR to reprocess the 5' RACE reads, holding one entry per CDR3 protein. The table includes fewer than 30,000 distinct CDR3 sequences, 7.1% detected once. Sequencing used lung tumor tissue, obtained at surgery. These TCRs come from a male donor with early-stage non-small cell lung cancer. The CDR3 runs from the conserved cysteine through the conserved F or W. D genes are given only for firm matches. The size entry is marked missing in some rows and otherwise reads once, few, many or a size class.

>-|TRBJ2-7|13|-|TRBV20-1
TGCAGTGCCCGGCGGGACTCCGGTTACGAGCAGTACTTC
CSARRDSGYEQYF
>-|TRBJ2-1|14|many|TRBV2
TGTGCCAGTAGGGACCGGAGCTCCTACAATGAGCAGTTCTTC
CASRDRSSYNEQFF
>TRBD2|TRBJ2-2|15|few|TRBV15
TGTGCCACCAGCTATTCAGCTAGCGGGGGGGCGGAGCTGTTTTTT
CATSYSASGGAELFF
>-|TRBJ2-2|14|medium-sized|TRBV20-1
TGCAGTGCTAGAGACCGGAGGGACACCGGGGAGCTGTTTTTT
CSARDRRDTGELFF
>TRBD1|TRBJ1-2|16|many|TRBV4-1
TGCGCCAGCAGCCAGCAGGCAGGGGGCTGGGGGCGCGGCTACACCTTC
CASSQQAGGWGRGYTF
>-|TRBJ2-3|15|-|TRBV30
TGTGCCTGGAGCCCACCCGGGACTAGCACAGATACGCAGTATTTT
CAWSPPGTSTDTQYF
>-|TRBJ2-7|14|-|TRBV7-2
TGTGCCAGCAGCTTAGTTCCGGCAGGATACGAGCAGTACTTC
CASSLVPAGYEQYF
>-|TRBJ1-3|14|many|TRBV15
TGTGCCACCAGCGATCGAACAGGAGCAAACACCATATATTTT
CATSDRTGANTIYF
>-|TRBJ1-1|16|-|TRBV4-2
TGTGCCAGCAGCCAAGCGGCCCAAAGGGGGGACACTGAAGCTTTCTTT
CASSQAAQRGDTEAFF
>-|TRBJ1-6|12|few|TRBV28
TGTGCCAGCAGCGCAGGGGATTCACCCCTCCACTTT
CASSAGDSPLHF
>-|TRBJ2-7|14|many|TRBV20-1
TGCAGTGCTAGTTGGCAGGGGGGGCCCTACGAGCAGTACTTC
CSASWQGGPYEQYF
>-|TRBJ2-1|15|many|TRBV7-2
TGTGCCAGCAGCCCCGACGCCGGCTCCTACAATGAGCAGTTCTTC
CASSPDAGSYNEQFF
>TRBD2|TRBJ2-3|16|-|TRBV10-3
TGTGCCATCAGCCCGGGGACTACCACTAGCACAGATACGCAGTATTTT
CAISPGTTTSTDTQYF
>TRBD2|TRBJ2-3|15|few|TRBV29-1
TGCAGCGTTGCTGCGGGGGGGCTTGGGGCAGATACGCAGTATTTT
CSVAAGGLGADTQYF
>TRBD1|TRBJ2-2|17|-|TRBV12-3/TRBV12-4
TGTGCCAGCAGTAGGACAGGGGGCCTCTCGAACACCGGGGAGCTGTTTTTT
CASSRTGGLSNTGELFF
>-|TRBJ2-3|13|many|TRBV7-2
TGTGCCAGCGGCCGGACAGGCACAGATACGCAGTATTTT
CASGRTGTDTQYF
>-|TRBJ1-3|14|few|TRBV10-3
TGTGCCGCGAACCGACAGGCCTCTGGAAACACCATATATTTT
CAANRQASGNTIYF
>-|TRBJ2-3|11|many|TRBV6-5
TGTGCCAGCACCAGGAGGGATACGCAGTATTTT
CASTRRDTQYF
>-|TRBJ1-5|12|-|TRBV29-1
TGCAGCGTTAAGGAGGGTGACCAGCCCCAGCATTTT
CSVKEGDQPQHF
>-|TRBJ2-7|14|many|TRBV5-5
TGTGCCAGCGCCTTTTCGGGGCCCGATCTAGAGCAGTACTTC
CASAFSGPDLEQYF
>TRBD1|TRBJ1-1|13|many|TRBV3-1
TGTGCCAGCAGCCACCGACAGGGGGCGGGTGCTTTCTTT
CASSHRQGAGAFF
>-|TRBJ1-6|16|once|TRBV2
TGTGCCAGCAGAAGAGGGTCTGGGGGCGGGAACTCACCCCTCCACTTT
CASRRGSGGGNSPLHF
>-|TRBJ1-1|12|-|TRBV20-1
TGCAGTGCTCAAAGAGGGGGCACTGAAGCTTTCTTT
CSAQRGGTEAFF
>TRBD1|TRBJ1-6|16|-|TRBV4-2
TGTGCCAGCAGCCCATCCGGGACAGGGGGCAGGTCACCCCTCCACTTT
CASSPSGTGGRSPLHF
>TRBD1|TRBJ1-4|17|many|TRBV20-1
TGCAGTGCTCAGGGGACAGGCACCCCGGGGGTTAATGAAAAACTGTTTTTT
CSAQGTGTPGVNEKLFF
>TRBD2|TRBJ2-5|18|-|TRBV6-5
TGTGCCAGCAGTTACTCCCCAATTAGCGGGGGCATGAGGGAGACCCAGTACTTC
CASSYSPISGGMRETQYF
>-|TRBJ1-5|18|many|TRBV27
TGTGCCAGCAGTTTATCCCCCCGGGGCCCGAGAGGCAATCAGCCCCAGCATTTT
CASSLSPRGPRGNQPQHF
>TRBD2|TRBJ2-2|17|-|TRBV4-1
TGCGCCAGCAGCCCACGACTAGCGGGGGAGAACACCGGGGAGCTGTTTTTT
CASSPRLAGENTGELFF
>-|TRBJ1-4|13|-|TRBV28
TGTGCCAGCTTTGGAGTAAGGGGAGAAAAACTGTTTTTT
CASFGVRGEKLFF
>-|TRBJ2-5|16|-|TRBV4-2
TGTGCCAGCAGCCAAGATCTCGGAAGGATCCAAGAGACCCAGTACTTC
CASSQDLGRIQETQYF
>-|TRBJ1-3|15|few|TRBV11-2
TGTGCCAGCAGCTTAAGGGTAGGGAGTGAAGACACCATATATTTT
CASSLRVGSEDTIYF
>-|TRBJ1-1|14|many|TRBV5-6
TGTGCCAGCAGCCTGAGGGAGGGGTGGACTGAAGCTTTCTTT
CASSLREGWTEAFF
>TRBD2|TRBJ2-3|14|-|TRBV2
TGTGCCATGGGGACTAGCTCAGACACAGATACGCAGTATTTT
CAMGTSSDTDTQYF
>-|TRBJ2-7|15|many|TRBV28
TGTGCCAGCGAGACGAAACAGGGCGGTTCCTACGAGCAGTACTTC
CASETKQGGSYEQYF
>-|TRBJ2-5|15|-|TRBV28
TGTGCCAGCAGTGAAGCGGACCAAAAGGCAGAGACCCAGTACTTC
CASSEADQKAETQYF
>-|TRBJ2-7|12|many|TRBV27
TGTGCCAGCAGTTCCGGGTCCTACGAGCAGTACTTC
CASSSGSYEQYF
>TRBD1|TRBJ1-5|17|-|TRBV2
TGTGCCACCTCCCGGGGTGGACAGGGAGGTCTCAATCAGCCCCAGCATTTT
CATSRGGQGGLNQPQHF
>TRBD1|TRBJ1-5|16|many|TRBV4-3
TGCGCCAGCAGCCAAGATTGGACAGGGGATTATCAGCCCCAGCATTTT
CASSQDWTGDYQPQHF
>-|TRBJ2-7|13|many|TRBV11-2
TGTGCCAGCAGCTTAGATCTCCTCGGTAACCAGTACTTC
CASSLDLLGNQYF
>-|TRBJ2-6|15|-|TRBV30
TGTGCCTGGAGTTTAGACAGCTCTGGGGCCAACGTCCTGACTTTC
CAWSLDSSGANVLTF
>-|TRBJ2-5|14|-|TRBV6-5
TGTGCCAGCAGTCGCCGGAACAACCAAGAGACCCAGTACTTC
CASSRRNNQETQYF
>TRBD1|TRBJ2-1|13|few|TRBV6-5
TGTGCCAGCAGTAGTCGACAGGGGGATGAGCAGTTCTTC
CASSSRQGDEQFF
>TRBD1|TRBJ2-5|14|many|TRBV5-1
TGCGCCAGCCGTGAACAGGGGGCTGTGGAGACCCAGTACTTC
CASREQGAVETQYF
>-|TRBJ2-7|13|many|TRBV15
TGTGCCACCAGCAGAGATCGACACTACGAGCAGTACTTC
CATSRDRHYEQYF
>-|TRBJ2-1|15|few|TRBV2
TGTGCCAGCAACCCTATGAAAGGGGCCTACAATGAGCAGTTCTTC
CASNPMKGAYNEQFF
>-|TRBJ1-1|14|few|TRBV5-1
TGCGCCAGCAGCTTGGTAGGTCCGAACACTGAAGCTTTCTTT
CASSLVGPNTEAFF
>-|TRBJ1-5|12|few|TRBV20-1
TGCAGTGCCTCCAGCGGCAATCAGCCCCAGCATTTT
CSASSGNQPQHF
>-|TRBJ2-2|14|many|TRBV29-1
TGCAGCGTTGAGGGGGTTACGAACACCGGGGAGCTGTTTTTT
CSVEGVTNTGELFF
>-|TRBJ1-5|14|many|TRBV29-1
TGCAGCGCGGGAGAAGGAGGGTTTAATCAGCCCCAGCATTTT
CSAGEGGFNQPQHF
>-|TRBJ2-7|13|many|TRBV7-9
TGTGCCAGCAGCTTAGCCGGGATTCCCGAGCAGTACTTC
CASSLAGIPEQYF
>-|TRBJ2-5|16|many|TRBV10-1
TGCGCCAGCAGTGAGAGGGTCGGGCTTGACCAAGAGACCCAGTACTTC
CASSERVGLDQETQYF
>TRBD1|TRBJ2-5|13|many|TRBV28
TGTGCCAGCACCTACAGGGGGATAGAGACCCAGTACTTC
CASTYRGIETQYF
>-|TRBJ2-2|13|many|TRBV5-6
TGTGCCAGCAGCTTTGGGAGTTCCGGGGAGCTGTTTTTT
CASSFGSSGELFF
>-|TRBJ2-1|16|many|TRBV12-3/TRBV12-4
TGTGCCAGCAGTTTTGGTGGTGGGGGAAGAAACAATGAGCAGTTCTTC
CASSFGGGGRNNEQFF
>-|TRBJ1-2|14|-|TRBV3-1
TGTGCCAGCAGCCAGGGGACTTATAACTATGGCTACACCTTC
CASSQGTYNYGYTF